This is a list of T cell receptor beta chains from one sample in a study of blood T cell repertoires in COVID-19. TCRdb keeps only in-frame clones here, not all; method: immunoSEQ multiplex PCR. The table has some 160,000 clones, 84% seen once. The sample taken for sequencing was peripheral blood. The receptors were sampled from an elderly woman with COVID-19, enrolled during active disease. CDR3s include the opening cysteine and the closing phenylalanine or tryptophan. A D gene is named only where the DNA matches it firmly. Clone size is shown for a subset of rows, as once, few, many or a class of expanded clone.

CDR3nt: TGCGCCAGCGGACCAAACCCAAACAGGGCCCACACAGATACGCAGTATTTT
CDR3aa: CASGPNPNRAHTDTQYF
v_gene: TRBV5-1
d_gene: NA
j_gene: TRBJ2-3
abundance: NA

CDR3nt: TGTGCCAGCAGCCTCACTAGGAGCAATCAGCCCCAGCATTTT
CDR3aa: CASSLTRSNQPQHF
v_gene: TRBV4-2
d_gene: NA
j_gene: TRBJ1-5
abundance: once

CDR3nt: TGCGCCAGCAGCTTGGCCTGCGGGGGATGCTATGGCTACACCTTC
CDR3aa: CASSLACGGCYGYTF
v_gene: TRBV5-1
d_gene: NA
j_gene: TRBJ1-2
abundance: NA

CDR3nt: TGTGCCAGCAGCTTGGATCAGGGGGTAGCCTACGAGCAGTACTTC
CDR3aa: CASSLDQGVAYEQYF
v_gene: TRBV5-4
d_gene: TRBD1
j_gene: TRBJ2-7
abundance: NA

CDR3nt: TGTGCCAGCACCAGTGGACAGGTGAACACTGAAGCTTTCTTT
CDR3aa: CASTSGQVNTEAFF
v_gene: TRBV6-5
d_gene: TRBD1
j_gene: TRBJ1-1
abundance: NA

CDR3nt: TGTGCCAGCAGCGCGGGACAGGGGAACACTGAAGCTTTCTTT
CDR3aa: CASSAGQGNTEAFF
v_gene: TRBV11-3
d_gene: TRBD1
j_gene: TRBJ1-1
abundance: NA

CDR3nt: TGTGCCAGTAGTATAGATCCCCTCTACTCTGACACTGAAGCTTTCTTT
CDR3aa: CASSIDPLYSDTEAFF
v_gene: TRBV19
d_gene: NA
j_gene: TRBJ1-1
abundance: NA

CDR3nt: TGTGCCAGCAGTTTAGGCGGGAGGAGCACAGATACGCAGTATTTT
CDR3aa: CASSLGGRSTDTQYF
v_gene: TRBV28
d_gene: TRBD2
j_gene: TRBJ2-3
abundance: NA

CDR3nt: TGCGCCAGCAGCCAAGCCGGAGGCGGGGGGCATTCCTACGAGCAGTACTTC
CDR3aa: CASSQAGGGGHSYEQYF
v_gene: TRBV4-1
d_gene: TRBD2
j_gene: TRBJ2-7
abundance: few

CDR3nt: TGTGCCAGCAGTGGAGCGGGGGGGCCGGTCGGGGAGCTGTTTTTT
CDR3aa: CASSGAGGPVGELFF
v_gene: TRBV6-2/TRBV6-3
d_gene: TRBD2
j_gene: TRBJ2-2
abundance: NA

CDR3nt: TGCAGCGCCGAGGGTTTTGGGGCCAACGTCCTGACTTTC
CDR3aa: CSAEGFGANVLTF
v_gene: TRBV29-1
d_gene: NA
j_gene: TRBJ2-6
abundance: NA

CDR3nt: TGCAGCGTATCCCCCTTGGGCATGAACACTGAAGCTTTCTTT
CDR3aa: CSVSPLGMNTEAFF
v_gene: TRBV29-1
d_gene: NA
j_gene: TRBJ1-1
abundance: NA

CDR3nt: TGTGCCAGCAGCCCTTTATATGGCTACACCTTC
CDR3aa: CASSPLYGYTF
v_gene: TRBV12-3/TRBV12-4
d_gene: NA
j_gene: TRBJ1-2
abundance: NA

CDR3nt: TGTGCCATCAGTGAGTCGACGGTGGGACTAGCGGGCGGGTTGTATACGCAGTATTTT
CDR3aa: CAISESTVGLAGGLYTQYF
v_gene: TRBV10-3
d_gene: TRBD2
j_gene: TRBJ2-3
abundance: NA

CDR3nt: TGTGCCAGCTCCCGGACTAGTCCATTCGGCAATGAGCAGTTCTTC
CDR3aa: CASSRTSPFGNEQFF
v_gene: TRBV18
d_gene: TRBD2
j_gene: TRBJ2-1
abundance: NA

CDR3nt: TGTGCCAGCAGCTCTTACTATGCCGGGGAGCTGTTTTTT
CDR3aa: CASSSYYAGELFF
v_gene: TRBV7-2
d_gene: NA
j_gene: TRBJ2-2
abundance: NA

CDR3nt: TGTGCCAGCAGTTACTCTAGGGGCAGCTCGCAAGAGACCCAGTACTTC
CDR3aa: CASSYSRGSSQETQYF
v_gene: TRBV6-2/TRBV6-3
d_gene: NA
j_gene: TRBJ2-5
abundance: once

CDR3nt: TGTGCCAGCAGCTCAGAGGGACAGGGGGCTTGGGAGACCCAGTACTTC
CDR3aa: CASSSEGQGAWETQYF
v_gene: TRBV7-2
d_gene: TRBD1
j_gene: TRBJ2-5
abundance: once

CDR3nt: TGTGCCTGGACGGTAGGGGGACGCTACACCTTC
CDR3aa: CAWTVGGRYTF
v_gene: TRBV30
d_gene: NA
j_gene: TRBJ1-2
abundance: NA

CDR3nt: TGCGCCAGCAGCTTGGAGTCGGAGAATTACGAGCAGTACTTC
CDR3aa: CASSLESENYEQYF
v_gene: TRBV5-1
d_gene: NA
j_gene: TRBJ2-7
abundance: NA

CDR3nt: TGTGCCAGCAGCTTTGGGCAGGCGTCGGCAGGAAACACCATATATTTT
CDR3aa: CASSFGQASAGNTIYF
v_gene: TRBV7-3
d_gene: NA
j_gene: TRBJ1-3
abundance: few

CDR3nt: TGTGCCAGCTGCCTCAGAAACACCGGGGAGCTGTTTTTT
CDR3aa: CASCLRNTGELFF
v_gene: TRBV18
d_gene: NA
j_gene: TRBJ2-2
abundance: NA

CDR3nt: TGTGCCAGCAGTTATGGCACCTCCTCTGGGGCCAACGTCCTGACTTTC
CDR3aa: CASSYGTSSGANVLTF
v_gene: TRBV6-6
d_gene: NA
j_gene: TRBJ2-6
abundance: NA

CDR3nt: TGCGCCAGCAGCTTGGTGGCCATGGAGGGCGAAAAACTGTTTTTT
CDR3aa: CASSLVAMEGEKLFF
v_gene: TRBV5-1
d_gene: NA
j_gene: TRBJ1-4
abundance: once

CDR3nt: TGCAGCGTTGGACTAGCGGGAGATACGCAGTATTTT
CDR3aa: CSVGLAGDTQYF
v_gene: TRBV29-1
d_gene: TRBD2
j_gene: TRBJ2-3
abundance: NA

CDR3nt: TGTGCCATCGCTAGCTCGGGGGGCTCTGGGGCCAACGTCCTGACTTTC
CDR3aa: CAIASSGGSGANVLTF
v_gene: TRBV10-3
d_gene: TRBD2
j_gene: TRBJ2-6
abundance: once

CDR3nt: TGCGCCAGCAGCCGGGATCAGCGGCTCAATGAGCAGTTCTTC
CDR3aa: CASSRDQRLNEQFF
v_gene: TRBV5-1
d_gene: NA
j_gene: TRBJ2-1
abundance: NA

CDR3nt: TGTGCCAGCAGCAAAGAGAGGGTACAGCTCAAAACCTACGAGCAGTACTTC
CDR3aa: CASSKERVQLKTYEQYF
v_gene: TRBV21-1
d_gene: NA
j_gene: TRBJ2-7
abundance: NA

CDR3nt: TGTGCCAGCAGCTACGACAGGGGGCTAGAAGCTTTCTTT
CDR3aa: CASSYDRGLEAFF
v_gene: TRBV11-1
d_gene: TRBD1
j_gene: TRBJ1-1
abundance: NA

CDR3nt: TGCGCCAGCAGCTCCTCACTAGCGGGCCTATACAATGAGCAGTTCTTC
CDR3aa: CASSSSLAGLYNEQFF
v_gene: TRBV4-1
d_gene: TRBD2
j_gene: TRBJ2-1
abundance: NA

CDR3nt: TGTGCCAGCAGTCCTACACTAGCGGGGGGCTCTGGGGCCAACGTCCTGACTTTC
CDR3aa: CASSPTLAGGSGANVLTF
v_gene: TRBV6-6
d_gene: TRBD2
j_gene: TRBJ2-6
abundance: few

CDR3nt: TGTGCCAGCAGCCCCAGACAGGGAGCTTCACCCCTCCACTTT
CDR3aa: CASSPRQGASPLHF
v_gene: TRBV3-1/TRBV3-2
d_gene: TRBD1
j_gene: TRBJ1-6
abundance: NA

CDR3nt: TGCGCCAGCAGCCGAACCCCTGGACAGGCGATGAACACTGAAGCTTTCTTT
CDR3aa: CASSRTPGQAMNTEAFF
v_gene: TRBV5-1
d_gene: TRBD1
j_gene: TRBJ1-1
abundance: NA

CDR3nt: TGTGCCAGCAGCTTGGACCCAGGACAGGGGGCTGGACAGCCCCAGCATTTT
CDR3aa: CASSLDPGQGAGQPQHF
v_gene: TRBV7-9
d_gene: TRBD1
j_gene: TRBJ1-5
abundance: NA

CDR3nt: TGTGCCAGCAGAATGATAAGACAGGGATCCTCACCCCTCCACTTT
CDR3aa: CASRMIRQGSSPLHF
v_gene: TRBV7-2
d_gene: TRBD1
j_gene: TRBJ1-6
abundance: NA

CDR3nt: TGTGCCATCAGTGAGTCGTTGTCTAGCGGAAAAGAGACCCAGTACTTC
CDR3aa: CAISESLSSGKETQYF
v_gene: TRBV10-3
d_gene: TRBD2
j_gene: TRBJ2-5
abundance: NA

CDR3nt: TGTGCCAGCTCAGAGACAGGGCCGGAATACGAGCAGTACTTC
CDR3aa: CASSETGPEYEQYF
v_gene: TRBV18
d_gene: TRBD1
j_gene: TRBJ2-7
abundance: NA

CDR3nt: TGCAGCGTCGGGGGGGCAGAGACCCAGTACTTC
CDR3aa: CSVGGAETQYF
v_gene: TRBV29-1
d_gene: TRBD2
j_gene: TRBJ2-5
abundance: NA

CDR3nt: TGTGCCAGCAGTTTATCTGGGCAGGGCCGACAGCCCCAGCATTTT
CDR3aa: CASSLSGQGRQPQHF
v_gene: TRBV28
d_gene: NA
j_gene: TRBJ1-5
abundance: NA

CDR3nt: TGTGCCAGCAGCCTGTACGGCACCGGGGAGCTGTTTTTT
CDR3aa: CASSLYGTGELFF
v_gene: TRBV12-3/TRBV12-4
d_gene: NA
j_gene: TRBJ2-2
abundance: NA